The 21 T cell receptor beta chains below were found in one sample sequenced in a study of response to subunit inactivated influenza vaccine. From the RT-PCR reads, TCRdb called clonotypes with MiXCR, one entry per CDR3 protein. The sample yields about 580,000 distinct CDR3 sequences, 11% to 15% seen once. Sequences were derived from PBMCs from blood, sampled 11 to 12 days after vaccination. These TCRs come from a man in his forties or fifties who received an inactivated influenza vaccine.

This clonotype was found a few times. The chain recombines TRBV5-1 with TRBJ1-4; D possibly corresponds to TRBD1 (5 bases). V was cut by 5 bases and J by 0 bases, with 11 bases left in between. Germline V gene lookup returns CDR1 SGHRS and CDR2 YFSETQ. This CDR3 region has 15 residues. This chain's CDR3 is CASRRDGATNEKLFF. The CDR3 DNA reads TGCGCCAGCAGGAGGGACGGTGCAACTAATGAAAAACTGTTTTTT.

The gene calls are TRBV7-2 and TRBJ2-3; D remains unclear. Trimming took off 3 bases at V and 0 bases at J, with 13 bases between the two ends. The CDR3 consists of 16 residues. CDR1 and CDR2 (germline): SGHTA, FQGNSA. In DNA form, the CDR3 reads TGTGCCAGCAGCTTGAGACCGGGTCTAAGCACAGATACGCAGTATTTT. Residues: CASSLRPGLSTDTQYF.

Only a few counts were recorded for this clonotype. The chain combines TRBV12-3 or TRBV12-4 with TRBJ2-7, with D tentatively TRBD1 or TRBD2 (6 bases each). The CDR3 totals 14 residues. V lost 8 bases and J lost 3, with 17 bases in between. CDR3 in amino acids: CASSEGGDLYEQYF. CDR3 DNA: TGTGCCAGCTCCGAGGGGGGCGACCTCTACGAGCAGTACTTC.

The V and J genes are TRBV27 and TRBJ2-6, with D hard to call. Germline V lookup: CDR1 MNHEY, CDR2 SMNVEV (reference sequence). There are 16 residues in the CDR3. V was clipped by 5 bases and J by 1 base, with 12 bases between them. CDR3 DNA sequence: TGTGCCAGCAGTCTAACCGTGGGGTCTGGGGCCAACGTCCTGACTTTC. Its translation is CASSLTVGSGANVLTF.

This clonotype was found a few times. CDR3 sequence (DNA): TGCGCCAGCAGCCAAGTGGCGTCGGACAGGGCCTACGAGCAGTACTTC. It is translated as CASSQVASDRAYEQYF. This chain joins TRBV4-1 and TRBJ2-7; the match to TRBD1 covers 8 bases. The CDR3 loop spans 16 amino acids. The trim removed 1 base at V and 2 bases at J, leaving 7 bases unmatched. Per the germline V gene, CDR1 is MGHRA and CDR2 is YSYEKL.

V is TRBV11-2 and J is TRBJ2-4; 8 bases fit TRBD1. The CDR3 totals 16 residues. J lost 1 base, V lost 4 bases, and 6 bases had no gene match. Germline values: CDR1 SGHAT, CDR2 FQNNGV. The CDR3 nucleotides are TGTGCCAGCAGCTCCCAGGGGGCCTGGGCCAAAAACATTCAGTACTTC. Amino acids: CASSSQGAWAKNIQYF.

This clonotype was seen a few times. The CDR3 loop reads CAWRPKGGLRNEKLFF. Written as DNA, the CDR3 is TGTGCCTGGAGACCTAAAGGGGGTCTTAGGAATGAAAAACTGTTTTTT. The rearrangement links TRBV30 to TRBJ1-4, with D perhaps TRBD1 (6 bases). Germline V gene data show CDR1 as GTSNPN and CDR2 as SVGIG (reference sequence). V lost 3 bases to trimming and J lost 5 bases, with 19 bases between them. The CDR3 is 16 amino acids. Filled out from reference TRBV30 and TRBJ1-4, the complete variable domain reads SQTIHQWPATLVQPVGSPLSLECTVEGTSNPNLYWYRQAAGRGLQLLFYSVGIGQISSEVPQNLSASRPQDRQFILSSKKLLLSDSGFYLCAWRPKGGLRNEKLFFGSGTQLSVL.

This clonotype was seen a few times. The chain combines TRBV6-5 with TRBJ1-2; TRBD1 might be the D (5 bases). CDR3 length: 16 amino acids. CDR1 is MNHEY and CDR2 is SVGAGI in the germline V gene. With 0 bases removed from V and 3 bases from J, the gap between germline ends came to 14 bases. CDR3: CASSYSIQEWYYGYTF. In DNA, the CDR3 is TGTGCCAGCAGTTACTCGATACAGGAGTGGTACTATGGCTACACCTTC.

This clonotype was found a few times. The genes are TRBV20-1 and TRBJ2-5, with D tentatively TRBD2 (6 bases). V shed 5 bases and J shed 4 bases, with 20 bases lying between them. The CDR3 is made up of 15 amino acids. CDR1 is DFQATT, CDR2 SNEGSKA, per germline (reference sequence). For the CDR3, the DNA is TGCAGTGCTGCTGCGGGGACGGGGTCGGCAGAGACCCAGTACTTC. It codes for CSAAAGTGSAETQYF.

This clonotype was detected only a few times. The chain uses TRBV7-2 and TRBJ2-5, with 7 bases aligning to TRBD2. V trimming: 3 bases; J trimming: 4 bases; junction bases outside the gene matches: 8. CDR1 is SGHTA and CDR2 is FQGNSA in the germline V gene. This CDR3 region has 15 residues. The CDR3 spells CASSLASSGGETQYF. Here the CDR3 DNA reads TGTGCCAGCAGCTTGGCGTCTAGCGGTGGAGAGACCCAGTACTTC.

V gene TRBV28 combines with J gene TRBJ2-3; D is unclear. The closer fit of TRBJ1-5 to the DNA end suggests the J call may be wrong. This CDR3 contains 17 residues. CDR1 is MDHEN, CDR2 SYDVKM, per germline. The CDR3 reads CASSFSWREGSTDTQHF. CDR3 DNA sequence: TGTGCCAGCAGTTTCAGTTGGCGGGAGGGAAGCACAGATACGCAGCATTTT.

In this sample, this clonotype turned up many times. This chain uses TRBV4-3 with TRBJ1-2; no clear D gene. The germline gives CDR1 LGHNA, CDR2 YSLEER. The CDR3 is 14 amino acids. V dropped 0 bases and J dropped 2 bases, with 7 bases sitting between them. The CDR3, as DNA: TGCGCCAGCAGCCAAGAAAGAGGGAACTATGGCTACACCTTC. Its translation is CASSQERGNYGYTF.

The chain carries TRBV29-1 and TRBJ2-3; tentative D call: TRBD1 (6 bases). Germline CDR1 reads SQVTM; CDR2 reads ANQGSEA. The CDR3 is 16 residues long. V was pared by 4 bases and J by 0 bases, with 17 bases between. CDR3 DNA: TGCAGCGTTGCCCTCCAGGGGAGCCCTAGCACAGATACGCAGTATTTT. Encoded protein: CSVALQGSPSTDTQYF.

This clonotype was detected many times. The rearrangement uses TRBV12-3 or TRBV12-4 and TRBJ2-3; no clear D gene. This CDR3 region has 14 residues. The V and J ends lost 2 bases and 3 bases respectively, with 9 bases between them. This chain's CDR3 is CASSLSLETDTQYF. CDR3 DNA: TGTGCCAGCAGTTTATCCCTGGAAACAGATACGCAGTATTTT.

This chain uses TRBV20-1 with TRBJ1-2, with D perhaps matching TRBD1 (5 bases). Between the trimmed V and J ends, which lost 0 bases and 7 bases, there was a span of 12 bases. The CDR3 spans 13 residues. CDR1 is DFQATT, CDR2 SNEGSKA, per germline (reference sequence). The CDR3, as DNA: TGCAGTGCTAGAGATCTCGGCAGGGCTGGCTACACCTTC. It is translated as CSARDLGRAGYTF.

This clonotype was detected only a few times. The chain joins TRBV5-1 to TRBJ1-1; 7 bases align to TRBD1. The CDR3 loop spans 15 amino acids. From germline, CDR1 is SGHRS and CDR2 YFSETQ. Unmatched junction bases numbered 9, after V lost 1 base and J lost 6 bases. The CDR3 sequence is CASSLYKGAGAEAFF. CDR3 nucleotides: TGCGCCAGCAGCTTGTATAAGGGGGCGGGCGCTGAAGCTTTCTTT.

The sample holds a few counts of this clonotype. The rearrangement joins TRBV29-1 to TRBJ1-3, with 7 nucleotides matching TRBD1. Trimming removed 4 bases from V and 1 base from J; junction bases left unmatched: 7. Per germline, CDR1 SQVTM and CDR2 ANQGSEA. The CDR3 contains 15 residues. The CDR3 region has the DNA TGCAGCGTTGTGACAGGGACCGGTTCTGGAAACACCATATATTTT. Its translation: CSVVTGTGSGNTIYF.

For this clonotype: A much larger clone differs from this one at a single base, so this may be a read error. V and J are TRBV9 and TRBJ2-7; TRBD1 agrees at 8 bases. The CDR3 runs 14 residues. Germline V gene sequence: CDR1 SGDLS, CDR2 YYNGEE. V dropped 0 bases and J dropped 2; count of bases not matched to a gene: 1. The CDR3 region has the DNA TGTGCCAGCAGCGTAGGGACAGGGACCTACGAGCAGTACTTC. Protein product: CASSVGTGTYEQYF.

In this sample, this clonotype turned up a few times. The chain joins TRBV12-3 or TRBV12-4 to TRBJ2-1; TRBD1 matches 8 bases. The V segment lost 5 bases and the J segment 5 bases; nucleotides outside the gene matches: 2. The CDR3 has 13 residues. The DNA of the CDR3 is TGTGCCAGCAGTCGACAGGGGAACAATGAGCAGTTCTTC. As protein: CASSRQGNNEQFF.

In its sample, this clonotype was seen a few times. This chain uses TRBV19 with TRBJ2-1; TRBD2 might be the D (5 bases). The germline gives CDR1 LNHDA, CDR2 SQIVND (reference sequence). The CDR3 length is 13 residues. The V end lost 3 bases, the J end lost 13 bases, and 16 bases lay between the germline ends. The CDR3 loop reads CASSMGERVSQFF. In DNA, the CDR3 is TGTGCCAGTAGTATGGGAGAGAGAGTTAGCCAGTTCTTC.

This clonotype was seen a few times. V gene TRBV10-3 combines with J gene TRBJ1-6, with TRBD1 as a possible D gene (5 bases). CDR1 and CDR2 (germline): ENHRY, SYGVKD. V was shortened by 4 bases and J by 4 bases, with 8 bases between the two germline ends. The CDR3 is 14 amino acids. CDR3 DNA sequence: TGTGCCATCAGTGCGACAGTATATAATTCACCCCTCCACTTT. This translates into CAISATVYNSPLHF.